Given below is one TCR beta chain in context. The antigen is not known. CDR3 length equals 13 residues. In germline, CDR1 is LGHNA, CDR2 YSLEER. V shed 0 bases, J shed 6 bases, and the junction held 1 base outside the gene matches. The data are from a study of early T cells in non-severe SARS-CoV-2 infection. Study-level information: The authors sequenced bulk RNA from unsorted whole blood, leaving chains unpaired.

Unique molecular identifiers were added to individual cDNA molecules. A single record per CDR3 protein comes from TCRdb applying MiXCR to the 5' RACE reads. This sample yields under 85,000 distinct CDR3 sequences, of which roughly 12% are seen a single time; 1% to 1.4% belongs to the top ten. The study's findings and limits: Anti-spike CD8 specificities were favored by VDJdb matching, whose results missed private and CD4 specificities.

The clonotype was recovered from an adult who was a healthcare worker with PCR-confirmed SARS-CoV-2 infection or an uninfected control (not recorded which). V is TRBV4-3 and J is TRBJ1-1; 7 positions agree with TRBD1. The material sequenced was whole blood. In nucleotides, the CDR3 is TGCGCCAGCAGCCAAGAAACAGGGGCTGAAGCTTTCTTT. Protein product: CASSQETGAEAFF.